This TCR beta chain was retrieved from a study of T cell repertoires in cytomegalovirus infection (dated by TCRdb to the late 2010s). Some background on the complete study: Alongside well-studied HLA-B-restricted epitopes, the peptide stimulations were aimed at recently identified HLA-C-restricted CMV epitopes, whose presentation resists viral immunomodulation. The HLA type of each donor mattered for the analysis, because public TCR beta signatures pointed to carriage of CMV infection along with the matching HLA type.

Findings and caveats that apply to the study as a whole: In the ex vivo response, HLA-C-restricted CMV-specific TCR beta clonotypes were dominant, and in two of eight donors the single most frequent clonotype came from this HLA-C-restricted group. Carriers of CMV infection plus the relevant HLA type were discriminated by the cumulative frequency of public TCR beta family members in the study cohort and in an independent roughly 340-donor cohort.

What the treatment or condition label conveys for this sample: in vitro stimulation with specific CMV peptide epitopes to enrich CMV-specific T cells. Sequencing took place on an Illumina HiSeq 1500. TCRdb passed the public sequencing reads through fastp at Q25 and MiXCR, retaining productive beta sequences. Each entry is one CDR3 protein sequence, shown with its most common DNA and genes. The sample table lists roughly 730,000 distinct CDR3 sequences, roughly 36% of them with a count of one. The top ten clones comprise 18% of the sample. To note about this clonotype: It has no known antigen specificity. No base qualities exist here, and no much larger clone lies one base off it.

The germline V gene (reference sequence) provides CDR1 MNHEY and CDR2 SMNVEV. V is pared back by 3 bases and J by 9 bases, with 18 bases lying between the germline termini. The CDR3, cysteine through phenylalanine, is 15 amino acids long. CDR3 DNA is the only sequence kept; it has 45 bases, read in frame from the first base. This TCR derives from a human donor in good health (CMV status not recorded). Some clones in this sample may be carry-over from other donors' samples. Here the chain combines TRBV27 and TRBJ1-5, with the D segment identity uncertain. The input for sequencing was cultured PBMCs, taken from culture after CMV antigen stimulation. In nucleotides, the sequence is TGTGCCAGCAGTTTGTCCGCAGGTACACTGAGGCCCCAGCATTTT. It is translated as CASSLSAGTLRPQHF.